This T cell receptor beta chain came from a study of cytomegalovirus exposure and HLA in healthy donors. Study observations and caveats: Information on immune exposure was restricted to one variable (CMV serostatus). In a later analysis, parvovirus B19, influenza, CMV and Epstein-Barr virus appeared linked to several top co-occurrence clusters.

With regard to this clone: Its antigen is still unknown.

60 Vbeta and 13 Jbeta primers were used in PCR. TCRdb's table, derived via immunoSEQ multiplex PCR, lists solely in-frame clones and lacks some. The table includes about 130,000 clones, roughly 66% detected once. CDR1 and CDR2 from the germline V gene are SGHRS and YFSETQ. The CDR3 has 17 residues. The V gene lost 0 bases and the J gene lost 0 bases, with 14 bases spanning the gap. The chain joins TRBV5-1 to TRBJ2-3; the D gene is possibly TRBD2 (5 bases). Sequencing used PBMCs. This sequence originates from a man in his sixties in good health and CMV-seropositive. The CDR3 here is CASSLATVGVSTDTQYF. The CDR3 nucleotides read TGCGCCAGCAGCTTGGCCACCGTGGGAGTTAGCACAGATACGCAGTATTTT. The variable domain in full, completed from reference TRBV5-1 and TRBJ2-3, reads KAGVTQTPRYLIKTRGQQVTLSCSPISGHRSVSWYQQTPGQGLQFLFEYFSETQRNKGNFPGRFSGRQFSNSRSEMNVSTLELGDSALYLCASSLATVGVSTDTQYFGPGTRLTVL.